This T cell receptor beta chain is drawn from a study of blood T cell repertoires in COVID-19. Per the original methods: Reference gene primer amplification yielded estimated nucleated cell counts. Produced via immunoSEQ multiplex PCR; TCRdb's table is partial and in-frame only. For V, J and clone size, that table is used; D and trimming come from the DNA. The sample holds approximately 97,000 clones; around 87% are singletons and the top ten take around 3%. V was pared by 1 base and J by 0 bases, with 10 bases between. CDR1 is LGHDT and CDR2 is YNNKEL in the germline V gene (reference sequence). The CDR3 contains 16 residues.

The specimen sequenced was peripheral blood. This receptor was taken from a man between 45 and 60 years old with active or convalescent COVID-19. This rearrangement joins TRBV3-1 (or the pseudogene TRBV3-2) to TRBJ1-3; D gene uncertain. CDR3 in amino acids: CASSQVKPISGNTIYF. The CDR3 DNA is TGTGCCAGCAGCCAAGTTAAGCCGATCTCTGGAAACACCATATATTTT.